The 25 T cell receptor beta chains in this list originate from one sample, sequenced in a study of Ad26.COV2.S vaccination and SARS-CoV-2 variants. Documented treatment: about 20 received Ad26.COV2.S at low or high dose, single or two shots; a few received placebo; per-sample allocation not given. Sampling was done on day 63 after the first vaccine or placebo injection. Produced via immunoSEQ multiplex PCR; TCRdb's table is partial and in-frame only. The sample has 360,000 or so clones; roughly 91% are singletons. This sample comprised peripheral blood, obtained in a trial of Ad26.COV2.S vaccine versus placebo. Receptors were obtained from a person aged 18-60 years who received the Ad26.COV2.S COVID-19 vaccine or a placebo.

V and J are TRBV11-3 and TRBJ2-1; tentative D call: TRBD1 (6 bases). Germline loops: CDR1 SGHNT, CDR2 YENEEA. The CDR3 extends over 15 amino acids. Trimming left V 4 bases short and J 0 bases short, with 10 bases between. CDR3 DNA: TGTGCCAGCAGCTCCAGGGGTAGCTCCTACAATGAGCAGTTCTTC. The encoded protein is CASSSRGSSYNEQFF.

V gene TRBV27 combines with J gene TRBJ2-2; no definite D call. Looked up from germline, CDR1 is MNHEY and CDR2 is SMNVEV (reference sequence). The CDR3 loop spans 14 amino acids. Trimming removed 3 bases at V and 6 bases at J, with 11 bases between. CDR3 amino acids: CASSFGTGAGELFF. The CDR3 region has the DNA TGTGCCAGCAGTTTTGGCACTGGGGCCGGGGAGCTGTTTTTT.

A remark on this clone: The sample holds other DNA sequences that translate to the same CDR3. The chain carries TRBV19 and TRBJ2-7; no definite D call. The CDR3 has 13 residues. CDR1 LNHDA and CDR2 SQIVND come from the germline V gene (reference sequence). V lost 1 base and J lost 3, with 7 bases in between. This CDR3 reads CASSIGRYYEQYF. CDR3 in DNA: TGTGCCAGTAGTATAGGCAGATACTACGAGCAGTACTTC.

The chain employs TRBV27 and TRBJ2-5; 11 positions match TRBD2. CDR3 length: 15 residues. Germline V lookup: CDR1 MNHEY, CDR2 SMNVEV (reference sequence). Losses at the gene ends were 0 bases for V and 4 bases for J; bases not matched to a gene: 1. The CDR3 loop is CASSLSLAGGETQYF. CDR3 sequence (DNA): TGTGCCAGCAGTTTATCCCTAGCGGGGGGAGAGACCCAGTACTTC.

This clone was seen once. The rearrangement links TRBV6-5 to TRBJ2-2; 8 nucleotides align to TRBD1. The germline V gene has CDR1 MNHEY and CDR2 SVGAGI. V trimming: 8 bases; J trimming: 5 bases; junction bases outside the gene matches: 7. The CDR3 consists of 14 residues. The DNA for the CDR3 is TGTGCCAGCGGGCTAGACAGGGGAACCGGGGAGCTGTTTTTT. Translating it yields CASGLDRGTGELFF.

This rearrangement joins TRBV19 to TRBJ1-3; D is perhaps TRBD1 (5 bases). CDR1 is LNHDA and CDR2 is SQIVND in the germline V gene (reference sequence). This CDR3 is 12 amino acids long. V was pared by 8 bases and J by 8 bases, with 13 bases between. The DNA for the CDR3 is TGTGCCAGTCAGGGTTCCCGGGACACCATATATTTT. The encoded protein is CASQGSRDTIYF.

The rearrangement joins TRBV5-1 to TRBJ2-3; 7 bases map to TRBD1. Per germline, CDR1 SGHRS and CDR2 YFSETQ. This CDR3 contains 14 residues. J was trimmed by 2 bases and V by 3 bases; bases with no gene match: 3. For the CDR3, the DNA is TGCGCCAGCAGCTCGGGACAGAACACAGATACGCAGTATTTT. This encodes CASSSGQNTDTQYF. The whole variable domain, filled in from reference TRBV5-1 and TRBJ2-3, reads KAGVTQTPRYLIKTRGQQVTLSCSPISGHRSVSWYQQTPGQGLQFLFEYFSETQRNKGNFPGRFSGRQFSNSRSEMNVSTLELGDSALYLCASSSGQNTDTQYFGPGTRLTVL.

The J gene is TRBJ2-5, the V gene TRBV5-6; TRBD1 matches 8 bases. There are 13 residues in the CDR3. V shed 6 bases, J shed 3 bases, and the junction held 4 bases outside the gene matches. The germline V gene has CDR1 SGHDT and CDR2 YYEEEE. The CDR3 DNA reads TGTGCCAGCACCGAACAGGGGGAAGAGACCCAGTACTTC. This encodes CASTEQGEETQYF.

This chain links TRBV14 with TRBJ1-1; a weak D match, TRBD1 (6 bases). Germline V gene data show CDR1 as SGHDN and CDR2 as FVKESK. The CDR3 is 16 amino acids. With 2 bases removed from V and 1 base from J, the gap between germline ends came to 14 bases. The chain's CDR3 is CASSQYSGGGNTEAFF. The DNA of the CDR3 is TGTGCCAGCAGCCAATACAGTGGAGGGGGGAACACTGAAGCTTTCTTT.

The V and J genes are TRBV4-1 and TRBJ1-1; 8 nucleotides agree with TRBD1. This CDR3 has 15 residues. Germline V gene sequence: CDR1 MGHRA, CDR2 YSYEKL. V dropped 2 bases and J dropped 1; count of bases not matched to a gene: 3. In DNA form, the CDR3 reads TGCGCCAGCAGCCAACAACAGGGGGGGAACACTGAAGCTTTCTTT. Amino acids: CASSQQQGGNTEAFF.

The chain recombines TRBV7-2 with TRBJ2-7; D uncertain. CDR3 length: 16 amino acids. V lost 4 bases and J 6 bases, leaving 22 bases between the germline ends. Germline assignment: CDR1 SGHTA and CDR2 FQGNSA. The CDR3 here is CASSSVVQAASLEQYF. In nucleotides, the CDR3 is TGTGCCAGCAGCTCAGTCGTCCAAGCAGCTTCTCTCGAGCAGTACTTC.

The chain has TRBV27 and TRBJ1-4; 8 bases fit TRBD1. The CDR3 contains 14 residues. CDR1 is MNHEY and CDR2 is SMNVEV in the germline V gene (reference sequence). The trim removed 3 bases at V and 5 bases at J, leaving 2 bases unmatched. CDR3 DNA sequence: TGTGCCAGCAGTTTTCAGGGGGCCAATGAAAAACTGTTTTTT. Translating gives CASSFQGANEKLFF. The variable domain in full, completed from reference TRBV27 and TRBJ1-4, reads EAQVTQNPRYLITVTGKKLTVTCSQNMNHEYMSWYRQDPGLGLRQIYYSMNVEVTDKGDVPEGYKVSRKEKRNFPLILESPSPNQTSLYFCASSFQGANEKLFFGSGTQLSVL.

The V and J genes are TRBV4-1 and TRBJ2-2; D is unclear. CDR3 length equals 15 residues. Trimming took off 6 bases at V and 6 bases at J, with 17 bases between the two ends. The germline CDR1 and CDR2 sequences are MGHRA and YSYEKL. CDR3 DNA sequence: TGCGCCAGCAGTCAACCCCGTCAGAGGCCCGGGGAGCTGTTTTTT. Amino acids: CASSQPRQRPGELFF.

The V gene is TRBV13, the J gene TRBJ2-1, with 15 bases matching TRBD2. With V trimmed by 5 bases and J by 7 bases, 6 bases remained unmatched. CDR3 size: 16 residues. Germline CDR1 reads PRHDT; CDR2 reads FYEKMQ (reference sequence). The CDR3 nucleotides read TGTGCCAGCAGCGAACGGACTAGCGGGGGGGCAAATGAGCAGTTCTTC. Its translation: CASSERTSGGANEQFF. The variable domain in full, with the rest retrieved from reference TRBV13 and TRBJ2-1, is AAGVIQSPRHLIKEKRETATLKCYPIPRHDTVYWYQQGPGQDPQFLISFYEKMQSDKGSIPDRFSAQQFSDYHSELNMSSLELGDSALYFCASSERTSGGANEQFFGPGTRLTVL.

The V gene is TRBV5-1, the J gene TRBJ1-6; D gene ambiguous. The CDR3 runs to 14 residues. Germline CDR1 and CDR2: SGHRS and YFSETQ. Trimming removed 2 bases at V and 5 bases at J, with 8 bases between. CDR3 residues: CASSLQRDNSPLHF. As DNA, the CDR3 is TGCGCCAGCAGCTTACAGAGAGATAATTCACCCCTCCACTTT. The full variable domain, its missing parts supplied by reference TRBV5-1 and TRBJ1-6, is KAGVTQTPRYLIKTRGQQVTLSCSPISGHRSVSWYQQTPGQGLQFLFEYFSETQRNKGNFPGRFSGRQFSNSRSEMNVSTLELGDSALYLCASSLQRDNSPLHFGNGTRLTVT.

This clone was seen a few times. V gene TRBV2 combines with J gene TRBJ2-7, with 14 nucleotides matching TRBD2. CDR1 is SNHLY, CDR2 FYNNEI, per germline. Trimming cost V 5 bases and J 1 base; bases outside gene matches: 10. The CDR3 runs 18 residues. The CDR3 loop is CASSTETSGGAVSYEQYF. CDR3 in DNA: TGTGCCAGCAGTACAGAGACTAGCGGGGGGGCTGTGTCCTACGAGCAGTACTTC.

The chain combines TRBV9 with TRBJ2-2, with a weak D call TRBD2 (6 bases). This CDR3 region has 14 residues. Deletions cut 1 base from V and 6 bases from J, with 10 bases between. The V gene's germline CDR1 is SGDLS and CDR2 YYNGEE. The CDR3 is CASSVTSFPGELFF. As DNA, the CDR3 is TGTGCCAGCAGCGTAACTAGCTTCCCCGGGGAGCTGTTTTTT. Supplemented by reference TRBV9 and TRBJ2-2, the full variable domain reads DSGVTQTPKHLITATGQRVTLRCSPRSGDLSVYWYQQSLDQGLQFLIQYYNGEERAKGNILERFSAQQFPDLHSELNLSSLELGDSALYFCASSVTSFPGELFFGEGSRLTVL.

This sequence joins TRBV6-5 and TRBJ1-1; tentative D call: TRBD1 (5 bases). The V end was cut by 6 bases, the J end by 6 bases, with 14 bases between. The CDR3 is made up of 13 amino acids. The V gene's germline CDR1 is MNHEY and CDR2 SVGAGI. CDR3 residues: CASSPGPGAEAFF. The DNA of the CDR3 is TGTGCCAGCAGCCCCGGGCCGGGGGCTGAAGCTTTCTTT.

About this clone itself: This CDR3 is also generated by other DNA sequences in the sample. V and J are TRBV7-2 and TRBJ1-2, with 7 bases matching TRBD1. The germline CDR1 and CDR2 sequences are SGHTA and FQGNSA. Trimming at V came to 5 bases and at J to 4 bases, leaving 1 base not matched to a gene. CDR3 length equals 12 residues. DNA of the CDR3: TGTGCCAGCAGCCGGGACAGCTATGGCTACACCTTC. This codes for CASSRDSYGYTF. The whole variable domain, filled in from reference TRBV7-2 and TRBJ1-2, reads GAGVSQSPSNKVTEKGKDVELRCDPISGHTALYWYRQSLGQGLEFLIYFQGNSAPDKSGLPSDRFSAERTGGSVSTLTIQRTQQEDSAVYLCASSRDSYGYTFGSGTRLTVV.

The chain joins TRBV3-1 (or the pseudogene TRBV3-2) to TRBJ2-7; D not certain. Trimming left V 0 bases short and J 2 bases short, with 8 bases between. This CDR3 is built from 14 residues. Germline V gene sequence: CDR1 LGHDT, CDR2 YNNKEL (reference sequence). DNA of the CDR3: TGTGCCAGCAGCCAAGACGGCACAACCTACGAGCAGTACTTC. Protein product: CASSQDGTTYEQYF.

The chain has TRBV5-1 and TRBJ1-2; the D gene is possibly TRBD1 (6 bases). The CDR3 totals 15 residues. Germline V gives CDR1 SGHRS, CDR2 YFSETQ. V was trimmed by 0 bases and J by 2 bases, leaving 11 bases between them. The chain's CDR3 is CASSLGSGANYGYTF. The DNA for the CDR3 is TGCGCCAGCAGCTTGGGATCAGGGGCAAACTATGGCTACACCTTC.

The chain carries TRBV7-6 and TRBJ2-7; 8 bases agree with TRBD1. CDR1 is SGHVS, CDR2 FNYEAQ, per germline. J was trimmed by 1 base and V by 5 bases; bases with no gene match: 7. CDR3 length equals 15 residues. CDR3 residues: CASSPQGDGSYEQYF. CDR3 sequence (DNA): TGTGCCAGCAGCCCACAGGGGGATGGATCCTACGAGCAGTACTTC.

In DNA form, the CDR3 reads TGTGCCAGCAGCTTGGTTTTGACAGCGACAGAAGGCTACACCTTC. It encodes CASSLVLTATEGYTF. The gene calls are TRBV5-6 and TRBJ1-2; tentative D call: TRBD1 (5 bases). This CDR3 has 15 residues. Trimming stripped 0 bases from V and 8 bases from J, with 17 bases between. Germline CDR1 and CDR2: SGHDT and YYEEEE.

This chain joins TRBV5-5 and TRBJ1-4, with 7 bases identical to TRBD1. In germline, CDR1 is SGHKS, CDR2 YYEKEE (reference sequence). The CDR3 contains 15 residues. V dropped 0 bases and J dropped 8; count of bases not matched to a gene: 7. The CDR3 sequence: CASSLGGTDKEKLFF. CDR3 sequence (DNA): TGTGCCAGCAGCTTGGGGGGGACAGATAAAGAAAAACTGTTTTTT.

The rearrangement uses TRBV13 and TRBJ1-5, with D maybe TRBD1 (5 bases). This CDR3 has 17 residues. V shed 0 bases and J shed 6 bases, with 18 bases lying between them. Germline V gene sequence: CDR1 PRHDT, CDR2 FYEKMQ (reference sequence). The CDR3 sequence is CASSLGPPGGSGQPQHF. The CDR3 DNA follows: TGTGCCAGCAGCTTAGGCCCCCCCGGGGGGAGCGGTCAGCCCCAGCATTTT.